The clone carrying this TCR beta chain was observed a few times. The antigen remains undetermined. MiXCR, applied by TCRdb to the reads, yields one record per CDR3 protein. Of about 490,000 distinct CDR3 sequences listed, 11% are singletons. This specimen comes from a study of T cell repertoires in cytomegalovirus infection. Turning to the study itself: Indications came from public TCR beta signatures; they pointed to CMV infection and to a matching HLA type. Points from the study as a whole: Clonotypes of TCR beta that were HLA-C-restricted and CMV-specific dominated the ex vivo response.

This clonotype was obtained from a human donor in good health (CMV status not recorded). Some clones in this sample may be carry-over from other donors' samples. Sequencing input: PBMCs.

Here the CDR3 DNA reads TGTGCCAGCAGCCATGGACTAGCGGGGAGCACAGATACGCAGTATTTT. Translated: CASSHGLAGSTDTQYF. J is TRBJ2-3 and V is TRBV5-4, with 12 bases aligning to TRBD2. The CDR3 totals 16 residues. CDR1 SGHNT and CDR2 YYREEE come from the germline V gene (reference sequence). With V trimmed by 4 bases and J by 0 bases, 3 bases remained unmatched.